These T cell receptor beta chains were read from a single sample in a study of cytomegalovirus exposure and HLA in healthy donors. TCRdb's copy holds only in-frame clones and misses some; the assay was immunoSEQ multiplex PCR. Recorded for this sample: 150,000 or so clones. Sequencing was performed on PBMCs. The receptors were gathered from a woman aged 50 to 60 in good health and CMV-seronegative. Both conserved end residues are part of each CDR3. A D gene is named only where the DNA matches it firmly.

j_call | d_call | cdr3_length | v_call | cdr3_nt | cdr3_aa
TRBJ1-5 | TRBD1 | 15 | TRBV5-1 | TGCGCCAGCAGCAATCCGGGACAGGGAAGGCAGCCCCAGCATTTT | CASSNPGQGRQPQHF
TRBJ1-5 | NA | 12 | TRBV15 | TGTGCCACCAGCAGAGTGGAGGGGCCCCAGCATTTT | CATSRVEGPQHF
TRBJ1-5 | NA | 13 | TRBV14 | TGTGCCAGCAGCCAAGATCTTGGGAGTGCCCAGCATTTT | CASSQDLGSAQHF
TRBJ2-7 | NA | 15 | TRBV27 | TGTGCCAGCAGTCCTATGGCGGGACTCATCTACGAGCAGTACTTC | CASSPMAGLIYEQYF
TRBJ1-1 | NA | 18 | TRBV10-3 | TGTGCCATCAGTGAGATAACGGGACTAGGGAGGGAAAAAACTGAAGCTTTCTTT | CAISEITGLGREKTEAFF
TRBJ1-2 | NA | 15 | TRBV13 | TGTGCCAGCAGCAAGGACACGCTGCTGTTGGGTGGCTACACCTTC | CASSKDTLLLGGYTF
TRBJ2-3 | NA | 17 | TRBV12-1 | TGTGCCAGCAGGCTCAACTCGGACAGTGAGATCACAGATACGCAGTATTTT | CASRLNSDSEITDTQYF
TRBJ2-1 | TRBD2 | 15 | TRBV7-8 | TGTGCCAGCAGCTCTTTACTAGCGGGAGACTATGAGCAGTTCTTC | CASSSLLAGDYEQFF
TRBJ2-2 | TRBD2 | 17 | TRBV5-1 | TGCGCCAGCAGCTTGGGGACTAGCGGGAGTGGCACCGGGGAGCTGTTTTTT | CASSLGTSGSGTGELFF
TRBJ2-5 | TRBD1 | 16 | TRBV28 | TGTGCCAGCAGTCCCAGGACAGGGGCCCCCCCAGAGACCCAGTACTTC | CASSPRTGAPPETQYF
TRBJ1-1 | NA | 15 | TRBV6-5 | TGTGCCAGCAGGGCAAAGTTGTGGGGAGGCACTGAAGCTTTCTTT | CASRAKLWGGTEAFF
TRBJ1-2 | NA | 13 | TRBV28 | TGTGCCAGCAGTTTAAGTCAGTTTAATGGCTACACCTTC | CASSLSQFNGYTF
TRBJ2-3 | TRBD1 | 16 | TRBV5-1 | TGCGCCAGCAGCTCCACAGGGGACCCTAGCACAGATACGCAGTATTTT | CASSSTGDPSTDTQYF
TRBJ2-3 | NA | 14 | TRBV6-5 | TGTGCCAGCACCCTCCCCCGGGAGCCCCATACGCAGTATTTT | CASTLPREPHTQYF
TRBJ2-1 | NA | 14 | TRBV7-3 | TGTGCCAGCAGCTTGGAGGGCAGAAGAAATGAGCAGTTCTTC | CASSLEGRRNEQFF
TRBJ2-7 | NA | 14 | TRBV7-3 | TGTGCCAGCAGCGAGACCCCGGGGAGCTACGAGCAGTACTTC | CASSETPGSYEQYF
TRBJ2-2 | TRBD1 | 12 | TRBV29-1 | TGCAGCGCTTCAGGGGGCCCCGGGGAGCTGTTTTTT | CSASGGPGELFF
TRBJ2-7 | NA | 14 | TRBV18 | TGTGCCAGCCCCCTGACCCGGGGGAACAACGAGCAGTACTTC | CASPLTRGNNEQYF
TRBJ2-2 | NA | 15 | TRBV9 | TGTGCCAGCAGCGGCCGCGGGGCGAACACCGGGGAGCTGTTTTTT | CASSGRGANTGELFF
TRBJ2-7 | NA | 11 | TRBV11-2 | TGTGCCAGCAGCTCTGCCAGTGAGCAGTACTTC | CASSSASEQYF
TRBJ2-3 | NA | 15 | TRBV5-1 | TGCGCCAGCAGCTCCACCGTCGCAGGCACAGATACGCAGTATTTT | CASSSTVAGTDTQYF
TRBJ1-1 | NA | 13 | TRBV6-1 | TGTGCCAGCAGTGGACAGACATACACTGAAGCTTTCTTT | CASSGQTYTEAFF
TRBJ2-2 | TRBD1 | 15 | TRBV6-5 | TGTGCCGCGTTTACACAGGGGGCCGTGGCCGGGGAGCTGTTTTTT | CAAFTQGAVAGELFF
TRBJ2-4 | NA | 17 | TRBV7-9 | TGTGCCAGCAGCACCCATCGGGACACCCTACAAGGAAACATTCAGTACTTC | CASSTHRDTLQGNIQYF
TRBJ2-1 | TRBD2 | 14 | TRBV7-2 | TGTGCCAGCAGCTTGGGACTAGGGGACAATGAGCAGTTCTTC | CASSLGLGDNEQFF
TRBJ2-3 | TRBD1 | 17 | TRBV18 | TGTGCCAGCTCACGCGTAGCGGGACAGGGGGTTAAAGATACGCAGTATTTT | CASSRVAGQGVKDTQYF
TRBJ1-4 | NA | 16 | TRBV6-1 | TGTGCCAGCAGTGAATTAAGGGGGTCGGCTAATGAAAAACTGTTTTTT | CASSELRGSANEKLFF
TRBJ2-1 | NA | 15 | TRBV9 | TGTGCCAGCAGCTCTCGGGGGATTGGATACAATGAGCAGTTCTTC | CASSSRGIGYNEQFF
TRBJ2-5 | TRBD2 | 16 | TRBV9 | TGTGCCAGCAGCGGGACTAGCGGGAGGGTCCAGGGGACCCAGTACTTC | CASSGTSGRVQGTQYF
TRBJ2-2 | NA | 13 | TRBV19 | TGTGCCAGTAAGTCAGGTATCACCGGGGAGCTGTTTTTT | CASKSGITGELFF
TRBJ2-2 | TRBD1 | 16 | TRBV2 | TGTGCCAGCAGCGGGACAGGGTATGGAAACGCCGGGGAGCTGTTTTTT | CASSGTGYGNAGELFF
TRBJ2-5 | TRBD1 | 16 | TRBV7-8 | TGTGCCAGCAGAGGAGGGACAGGGGGCGGCGAAGAGACCCAGTACTTC | CASRGGTGGGEETQYF
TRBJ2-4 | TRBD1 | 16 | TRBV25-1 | TGTGCCAGCAGTGTGCGGGACAGGGGGTACAAAAACATTCAGTACTTC | CASSVRDRGYKNIQYF
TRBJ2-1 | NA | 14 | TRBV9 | TGTGCCAGCAGCGTATCTGGCGGATACAATGAGCAGTTCTTC | CASSVSGGYNEQFF
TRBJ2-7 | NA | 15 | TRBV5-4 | TGTGCCAGCAGCTTGGAAAATCGGGAGAACTACGAGCAGTACTTC | CASSLENRENYEQYF
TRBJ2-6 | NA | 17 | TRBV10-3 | TGTGCCGCCGCCCGTGGGGGGGCTCCCTCTGGGGCCAACGTCCTGACTTTC | CAAARGGAPSGANVLTF
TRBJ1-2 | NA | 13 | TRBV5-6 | TGTGCCAGCAGCTTGGAGGGAGGGTTTGGCTACACCTTC | CASSLEGGFGYTF
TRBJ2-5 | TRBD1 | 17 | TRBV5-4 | TGTGCCAGCAGCTTGGGGGGACAGGGCGGGGCGAAAGAGACCCAGTACTTC | CASSLGGQGGAKETQYF
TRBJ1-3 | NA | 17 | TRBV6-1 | TGTGCCAGCAGTGAACCTGGACAGTTGTTCTCTGGAAACACCATATATTTT | CASSEPGQLFSGNTIYF
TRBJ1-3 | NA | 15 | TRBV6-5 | TGTGCCAGCAGTTACGATCGGGGATCCGGAAACACCATATATTTT | CASSYDRGSGNTIYF
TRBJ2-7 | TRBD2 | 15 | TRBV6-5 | TGTGCCAGCAGTTACTCGACTAGCGGGACCTCTGAGCAGTACTTC | CASSYSTSGTSEQYF
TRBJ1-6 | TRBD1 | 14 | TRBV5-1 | TGCGCCAGCAGCCATGACAGGGGGAATTCACCCCTCCACTTT | CASSHDRGNSPLHF
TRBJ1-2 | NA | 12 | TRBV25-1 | TGTGCCAGCTCCCACGGGGGGACTGGCTACACCTTC | CASSHGGTGYTF
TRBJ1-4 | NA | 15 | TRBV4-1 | TGCGCCAGCAGCCAAGAGGGGCAGGGTAATGAAAAACTGTTTTTT | CASSQEGQGNEKLFF
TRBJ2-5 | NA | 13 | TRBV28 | TGTGCCAGCAGCCAACAGGGTTTGGGGACCCAGTACTTC | CASSQQGLGTQYF
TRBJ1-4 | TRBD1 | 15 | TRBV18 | TGTGCCAGCTCATTTACGGGACAGCTTAATGAAAAACTGTTTTTT | CASSFTGQLNEKLFF
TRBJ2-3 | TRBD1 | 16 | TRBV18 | TGTGCCAGCTCACCACACCCCATAGAGACAGGGGAAACGCAGTATTTT | CASSPHPIETGETQYF
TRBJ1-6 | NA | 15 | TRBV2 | TGTGCCAGCAGGCCTTTCACAGGGAAGAATTCACCCCTCCACTTT | CASRPFTGKNSPLHF
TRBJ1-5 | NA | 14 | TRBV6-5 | TGTGCCAGCAGACCTCCGGGGGACAATCAGCCCCAGCATTTT | CASRPPGDNQPQHF
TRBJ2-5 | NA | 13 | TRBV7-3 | TGTGCCAGCAGAACCCTAGTCATCGCGACCCAGTACTTC | CASRTLVIATQYF
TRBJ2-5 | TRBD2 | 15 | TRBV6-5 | TGTGCCAGCAGGGCAGGACTAGCGGGAGGAGAGACCCAGTACTTC | CASRAGLAGGETQYF
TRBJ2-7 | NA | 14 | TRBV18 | TGTGCCAGCTCACCAAAAGGGACAAACTACGAGCAGTACTTC | CASSPKGTNYEQYF
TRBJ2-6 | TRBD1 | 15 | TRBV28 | TGTGCCAGCAGTTTGGACAGGGCTGGGGCCAACGTCCTGACTTTC | CASSLDRAGANVLTF
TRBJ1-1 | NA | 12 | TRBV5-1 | TGCGCCAGCAGCGCCGCGGGCACTGAAGCTTTCTTT | CASSAAGTEAFF
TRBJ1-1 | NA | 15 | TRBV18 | TGTGCCAGCTCCCGAGGGGGGGGCGGGAACACTGAAGCTTTCTTT | CASSRGGGGNTEAFF